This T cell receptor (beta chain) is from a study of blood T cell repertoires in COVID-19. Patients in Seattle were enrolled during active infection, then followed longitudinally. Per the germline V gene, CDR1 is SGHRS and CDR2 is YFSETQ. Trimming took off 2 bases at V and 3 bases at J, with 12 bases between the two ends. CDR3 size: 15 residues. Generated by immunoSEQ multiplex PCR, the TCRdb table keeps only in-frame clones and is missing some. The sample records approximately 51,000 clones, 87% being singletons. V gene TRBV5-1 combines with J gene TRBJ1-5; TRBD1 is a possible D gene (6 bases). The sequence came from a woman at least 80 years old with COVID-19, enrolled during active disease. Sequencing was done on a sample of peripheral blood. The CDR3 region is CASSFSGAINQPQHF. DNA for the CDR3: TGCGCCAGCAGCTTTTCAGGGGCTATCAATCAGCCCCAGCATTTT. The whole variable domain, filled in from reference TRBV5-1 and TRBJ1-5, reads KAGVTQTPRYLIKTRGQQVTLSCSPISGHRSVSWYQQTPGQGLQFLFEYFSETQRNKGNFPGRFSGRQFSNSRSEMNVSTLELGDSALYLCASSFSGAINQPQHFGDGTRLSIL.